This record covers a single T cell receptor beta chain. After isolation, RNA underwent reverse transcription to generate cDNA as the sequencing template. Measured with immunoSEQ multiplex PCR; TCRdb has only the in-frame clones, and not every one. The data hold 140,000 to 150,000 clones, with roughly 52% observed a single time. These data are taken from a study of CD8+ T cells in alopecia areata. The treatment denotes: oral pan-JAK inhibitor, 5-10 mg twice daily. From PBMCs, CD4+ and CD8+ T cells were sorted. The source material was CD8+ T cells sorted from blood, sampled at week 4, from a patient treated with tofacitinib. The TCR was taken from a human donor with alopecia areata.

CDR3 DNA: TGTGCCTGGACCTCGGGACAGGGAAGCTATGGCTACACCTTC. Protein product: CAWTSGQGSYGYTF. V is TRBV30 and J is TRBJ1-2; 9 positions agree with TRBD1. The CDR3 consists of 14 residues. Germline-derived CDR1 and CDR2 are GTSNPN and SVGIG (reference sequence). V lost 4 bases and J lost 4; bases outside the gene matches: 7. Full variable domain (missing parts from reference TRBV30 and TRBJ1-2): SQTIHQWPATLVQPVGSPLSLECTVEGTSNPNLYWYRQAAGRGLQLLFYSVGIGQISSEVPQNLSASRPQDRQFILSSKKLLLSDSGFYLCAWTSGQGSYGYTFGSGTRLTVV.